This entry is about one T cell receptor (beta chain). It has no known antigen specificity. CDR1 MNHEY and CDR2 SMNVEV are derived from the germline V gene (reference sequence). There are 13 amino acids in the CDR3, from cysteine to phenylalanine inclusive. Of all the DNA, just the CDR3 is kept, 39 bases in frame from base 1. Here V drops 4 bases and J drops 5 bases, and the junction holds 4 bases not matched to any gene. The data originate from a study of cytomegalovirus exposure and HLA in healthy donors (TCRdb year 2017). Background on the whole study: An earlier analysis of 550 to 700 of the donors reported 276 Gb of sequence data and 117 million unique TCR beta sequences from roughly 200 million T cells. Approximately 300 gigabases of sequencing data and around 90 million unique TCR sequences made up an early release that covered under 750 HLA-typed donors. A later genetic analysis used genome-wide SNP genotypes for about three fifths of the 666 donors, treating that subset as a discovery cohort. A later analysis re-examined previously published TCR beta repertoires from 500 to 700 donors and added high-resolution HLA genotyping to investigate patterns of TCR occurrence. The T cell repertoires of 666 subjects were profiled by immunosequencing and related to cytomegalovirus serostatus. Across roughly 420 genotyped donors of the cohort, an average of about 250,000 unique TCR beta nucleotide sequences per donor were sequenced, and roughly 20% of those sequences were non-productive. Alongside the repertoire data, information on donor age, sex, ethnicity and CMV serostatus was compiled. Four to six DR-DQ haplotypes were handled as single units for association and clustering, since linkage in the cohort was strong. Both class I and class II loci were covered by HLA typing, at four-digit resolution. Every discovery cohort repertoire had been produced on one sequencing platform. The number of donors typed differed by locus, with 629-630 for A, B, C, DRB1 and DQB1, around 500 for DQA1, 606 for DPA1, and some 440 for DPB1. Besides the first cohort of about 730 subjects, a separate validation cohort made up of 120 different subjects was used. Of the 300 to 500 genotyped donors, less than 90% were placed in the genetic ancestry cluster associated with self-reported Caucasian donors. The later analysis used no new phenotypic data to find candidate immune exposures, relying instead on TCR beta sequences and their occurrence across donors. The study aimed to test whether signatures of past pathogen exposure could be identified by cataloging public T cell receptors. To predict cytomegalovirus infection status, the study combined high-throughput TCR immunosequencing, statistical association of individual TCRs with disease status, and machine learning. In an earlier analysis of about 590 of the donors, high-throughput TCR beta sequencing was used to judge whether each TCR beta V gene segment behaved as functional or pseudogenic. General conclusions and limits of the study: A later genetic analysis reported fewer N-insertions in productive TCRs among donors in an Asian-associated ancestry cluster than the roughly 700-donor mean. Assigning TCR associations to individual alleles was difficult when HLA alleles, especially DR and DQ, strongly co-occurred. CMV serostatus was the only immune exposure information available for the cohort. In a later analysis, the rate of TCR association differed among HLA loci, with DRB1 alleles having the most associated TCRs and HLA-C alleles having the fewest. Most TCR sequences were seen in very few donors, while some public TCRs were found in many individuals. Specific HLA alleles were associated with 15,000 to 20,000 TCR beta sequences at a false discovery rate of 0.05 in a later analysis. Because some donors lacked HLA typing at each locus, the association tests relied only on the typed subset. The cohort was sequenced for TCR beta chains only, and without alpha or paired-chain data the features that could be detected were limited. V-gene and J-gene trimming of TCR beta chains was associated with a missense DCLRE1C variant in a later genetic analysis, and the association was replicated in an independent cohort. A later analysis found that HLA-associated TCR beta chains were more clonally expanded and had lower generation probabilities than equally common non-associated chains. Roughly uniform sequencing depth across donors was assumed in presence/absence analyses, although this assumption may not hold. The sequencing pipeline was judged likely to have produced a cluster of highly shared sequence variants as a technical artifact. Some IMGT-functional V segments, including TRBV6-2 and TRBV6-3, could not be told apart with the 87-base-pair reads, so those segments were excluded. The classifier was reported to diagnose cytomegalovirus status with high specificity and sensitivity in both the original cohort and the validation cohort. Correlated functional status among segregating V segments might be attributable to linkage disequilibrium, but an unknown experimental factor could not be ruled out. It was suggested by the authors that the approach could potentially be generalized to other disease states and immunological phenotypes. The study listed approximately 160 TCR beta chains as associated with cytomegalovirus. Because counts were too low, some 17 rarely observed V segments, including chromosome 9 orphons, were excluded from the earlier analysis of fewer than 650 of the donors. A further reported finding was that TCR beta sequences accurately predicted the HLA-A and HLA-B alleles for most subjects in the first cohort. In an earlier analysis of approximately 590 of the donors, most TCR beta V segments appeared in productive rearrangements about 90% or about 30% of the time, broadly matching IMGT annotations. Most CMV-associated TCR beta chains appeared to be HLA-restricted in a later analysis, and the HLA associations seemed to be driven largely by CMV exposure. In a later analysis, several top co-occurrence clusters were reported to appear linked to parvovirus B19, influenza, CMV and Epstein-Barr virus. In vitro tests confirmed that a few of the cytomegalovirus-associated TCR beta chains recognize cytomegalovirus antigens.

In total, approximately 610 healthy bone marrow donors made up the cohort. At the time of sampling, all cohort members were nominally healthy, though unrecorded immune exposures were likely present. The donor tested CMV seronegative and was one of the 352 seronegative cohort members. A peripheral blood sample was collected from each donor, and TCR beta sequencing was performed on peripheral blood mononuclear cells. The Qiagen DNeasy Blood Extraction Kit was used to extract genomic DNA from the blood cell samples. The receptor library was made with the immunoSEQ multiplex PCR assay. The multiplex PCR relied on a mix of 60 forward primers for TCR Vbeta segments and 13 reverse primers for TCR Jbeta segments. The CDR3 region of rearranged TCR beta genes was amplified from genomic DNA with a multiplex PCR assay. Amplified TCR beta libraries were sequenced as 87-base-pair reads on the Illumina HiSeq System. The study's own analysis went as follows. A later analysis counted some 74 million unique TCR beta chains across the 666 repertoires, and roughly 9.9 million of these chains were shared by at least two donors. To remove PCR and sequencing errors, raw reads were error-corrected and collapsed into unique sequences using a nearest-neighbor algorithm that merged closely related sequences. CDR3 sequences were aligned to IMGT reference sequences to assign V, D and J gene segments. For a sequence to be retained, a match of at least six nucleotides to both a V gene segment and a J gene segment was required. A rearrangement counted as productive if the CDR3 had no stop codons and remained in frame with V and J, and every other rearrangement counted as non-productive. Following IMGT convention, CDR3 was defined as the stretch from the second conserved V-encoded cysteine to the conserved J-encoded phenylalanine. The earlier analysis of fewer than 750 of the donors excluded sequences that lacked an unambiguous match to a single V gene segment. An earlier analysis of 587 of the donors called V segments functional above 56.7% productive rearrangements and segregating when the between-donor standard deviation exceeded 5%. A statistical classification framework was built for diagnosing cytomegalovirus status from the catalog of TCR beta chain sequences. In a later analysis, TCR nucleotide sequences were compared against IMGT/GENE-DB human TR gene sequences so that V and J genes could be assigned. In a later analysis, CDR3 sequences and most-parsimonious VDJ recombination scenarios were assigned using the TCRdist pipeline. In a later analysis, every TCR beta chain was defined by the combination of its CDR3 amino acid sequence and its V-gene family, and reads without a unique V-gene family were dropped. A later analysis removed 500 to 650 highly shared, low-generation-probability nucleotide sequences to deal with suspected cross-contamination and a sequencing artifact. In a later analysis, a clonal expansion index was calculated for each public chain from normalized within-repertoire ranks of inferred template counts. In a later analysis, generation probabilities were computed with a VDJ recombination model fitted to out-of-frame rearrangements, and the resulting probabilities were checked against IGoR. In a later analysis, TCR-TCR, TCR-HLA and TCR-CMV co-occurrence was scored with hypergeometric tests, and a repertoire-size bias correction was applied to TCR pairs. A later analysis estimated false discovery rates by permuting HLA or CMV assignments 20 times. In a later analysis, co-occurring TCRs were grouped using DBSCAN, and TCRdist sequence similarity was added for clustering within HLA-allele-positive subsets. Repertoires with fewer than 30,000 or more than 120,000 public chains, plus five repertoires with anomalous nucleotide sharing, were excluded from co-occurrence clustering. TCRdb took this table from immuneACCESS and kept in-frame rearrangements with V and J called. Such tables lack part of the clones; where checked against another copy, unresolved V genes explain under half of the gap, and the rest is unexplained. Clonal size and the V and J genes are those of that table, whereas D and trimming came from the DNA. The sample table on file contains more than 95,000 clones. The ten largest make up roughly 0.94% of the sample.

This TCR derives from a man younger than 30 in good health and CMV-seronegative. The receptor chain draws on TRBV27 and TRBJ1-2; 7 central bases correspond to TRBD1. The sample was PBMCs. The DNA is TGTGCCAGCAGTTCGGTACAGGGGTATGGCTACACCTTC. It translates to CASSSVQGYGYTF.